This T cell receptor beta chain stems from a study of T cells after yellow fever vaccination. This clonotype was seen more than once but under ten times. MiXCR, applied by TCRdb to the 5' RACE reads, yields one record per CDR3 protein. Among under 200,000 distinct CDR3 sequences listed, about 10% were seen once. Per the germline V gene, CDR1 is KGHDR and CDR2 is SFDVKD. V lost 5 bases to trimming and J lost 5 bases, with 17 bases between them. The CDR3 consists of 16 residues. The chain joins TRBV24-1 to TRBJ2-2; a weak D match, TRBD1 (6 bases). The sequence was collected from a man younger than 35 who received the YFV17D yellow fever vaccine. The specimen was CD8+ T cells sorted from PBMCs, collected 15 days after the yellow fever booster vaccination. This CDR3 reads CATSGLGRGETGELFF. In DNA form, the CDR3 reads TGTGCCACCAGTGGGCTGGGCAGGGGCGAAACCGGGGAGCTGTTTTTT.